The 17 T cell receptor beta chains given below trace back to one sample, sequenced in a study of T-cell memory formation after mild COVID-19. TCRdb re-called the 5' RACE reads with MiXCR, one entry per CDR3 protein. The profile shows 350,000 to 450,000 distinct CDR3 sequences, around 19% of them singletons. The sample taken for sequencing was PBMCs or a T cell subset sorted from them (not recorded which). The receptors originated from an adult woman who had mild COVID-19 (a few samples of this study predate the infection). Cell type and time point are not known.

This clonotype has only a few counts. The chain combines TRBV12-3 or TRBV12-4 with TRBJ1-5; 7 bases fit TRBD1. V dropped 5 bases and J dropped 0; count of bases not matched to a gene: 4. This CDR3 has 15 amino acids. In DNA form, the CDR3 reads TGTGCCAGCAGTCTTGACAGGGCTAGCAATCAGCCCCAGCATTTT. This encodes CASSLDRASNQPQHF.

This clonotype was observed a handful of times. This chain links TRBV6-5 with TRBJ2-1, with D possibly being TRBD1 (5 bases). The CDR3 contains 14 residues. Germline-derived CDR1 and CDR2 are MNHEY and SVGAGI. The V and J ends lost 4 bases and 6 bases respectively, with 13 bases between them. The CDR3 DNA follows: TGTGCCAGCAGTTTCCCAGGGCAGTTCAATGAGCAGTTCTTC. Protein product: CASSFPGQFNEQFF.

The chain links TRBV7-3 to TRBJ2-1, with D perhaps given as TRBD1 or TRBD2 (6 bases each). Germline V gene lookup returns CDR1 SGHTA and CDR2 FQGTGA. The length of the CDR3 is 15 residues. V dropped 6 bases and J dropped 6 bases, with 18 bases sitting between them. The CDR3 DNA is TGTGCCAGCAGTTCACTAGGGGGGTCATCCAATGAGCAGTTCTTC. It translates to CASSSLGGSSNEQFF.

This clonotype was observed a single time. V usage is TRBV2 and J usage is TRBJ2-5; no reliable D call. Per germline, CDR1 SNHLY and CDR2 FYNNEI. The CDR3 is 12 amino acids. The ends were cut back, 2 bases at V and 5 bases at J, with 6 bases in the middle. The CDR3 region is CASSEWSETQYF. For the CDR3, the DNA is TGTGCCAGCAGTGAATGGTCGGAGACCCAGTACTTC.

The J gene is TRBJ1-1, the V gene TRBV12-3 or TRBV12-4; D unresolved. This CDR3 region has 11 residues. Trimming removed 2 bases at V and 11 bases at J, with 9 bases between. CDR3 residues: CASSLQSKAFF. Written as DNA, the CDR3 is TGTGCCAGCAGTTTACAGTCCAAGGCTTTCTTT.

This clonotype was counted between two and nine times. CDR3 coding DNA: TGCGCCAGCAGCTTCCTAGCGGAGCAAGAGTACCAAGAGACCCAGTACTTC. This codes for CASSFLAEQEYQETQYF. This chain uses TRBV5-1 with TRBJ2-5; 7 bases line up with TRBD2. The CDR3 sequence is 17 residues long. J was trimmed by 0 bases and V by 2 bases; bases with no gene match: 10. Germline CDR1 is SGHRS and CDR2 is YFSETQ.

This clonotype was observed a handful of times. The chain joins TRBV9 to TRBJ2-7; no reliable D call. The CDR3 totals 13 residues. Trimming removed 0 bases from V and 3 bases from J, with 7 bases in between. Germline-derived CDR1 and CDR2 are SGDLS and YYNGEE. The CDR3: CASSVDNFYEQYF. The CDR3 DNA follows: TGTGCCAGCAGCGTAGACAACTTCTACGAGCAGTACTTC. Full variable domain (rest looked up from reference TRBV9 and TRBJ2-7): DSGVTQTPKHLITATGQRVTLRCSPRSGDLSVYWYQQSLDQGLQFLIQYYNGEERAKGNILERFSAQQFPDLHSELNLSSLELGDSALYFCASSVDNFYEQYFGPGTRLTVT.

The CDR3, as DNA: TGTGCCAGCAGCTCAGCCGGGACTCCCGGAGGAGATACGCAGTATTTT. Translating it yields CASSSAGTPGGDTQYF. The rearrangement links TRBV7-9 to TRBJ2-3, with D possibly matching TRBD2 (6 bases). The CDR3 has 16 amino acids. V lost 4 bases to trimming and J lost 5 bases, with 19 bases between them. Germline CDR1 SEHNR, CDR2 FQNEAQ (reference sequence). Together with reference TRBV7-9 and TRBJ2-3, the CDR3 gives the full variable domain: DTGVSQNPRHKITKRGQNVTFRCDPISEHNRLYWYRQTLGQGPEFLTYFQNEAQLEKSRLLSDRFSAERPKGSFSTLEIQRTEQGDSAMYLCASSSAGTPGGDTQYFGPGTRLTVL.

The genes are TRBV29-1 and TRBJ2-3; TRBD2 is a possible D gene (6 bases). Trimming stripped 7 bases from V and 3 bases from J, with 11 bases between. Per germline, CDR1 SQVTM and CDR2 ANQGSEA. The CDR3 loop spans 12 amino acids. CDR3 amino acids: CSGRERTDTQYF. The DNA for the CDR3 is TGCAGCGGCCGGGAGAGAACAGATACGCAGTATTTT.

The rearrangement uses TRBV5-1 and TRBJ2-5; weak D call: TRBD2 (6 bases). V dropped 3 bases and J dropped 1 base, with 10 bases sitting between them. The CDR3 is made up of 14 amino acids. The germline CDR1 and CDR2 sequences are SGHRS and YFSETQ. The CDR3 loop reads CASSWRDRQETQYF. CDR3 DNA: TGCGCCAGCAGCTGGCGGGACCGCCAAGAGACCCAGTACTTC.

This clonotype was observed a handful of times. CDR3 coding DNA: TGCAGCGTTGAAGCCCCGACAGGGTCGTACGAGCAGTACTTC. This encodes CSVEAPTGSYEQYF. The chain combines TRBV29-1 with TRBJ2-7; 7 nucleotides agree with TRBD1. The CDR3 extends over 14 amino acids. J gave up 4 bases and V 1 base, and 7 bases lay outside the gene matches. Germline CDR1 and CDR2: SQVTM and ANQGSEA.

In this sample, this clonotype turned up a few times. The J gene is TRBJ1-1, the V gene TRBV4-1; D not certain. The V end was cut by 1 base, the J end by 8 bases, with 11 bases between. The germline gives CDR1 MGHRA, CDR2 YSYEKL. The CDR3 loop spans 13 amino acids. This CDR3 is CASSQAGLSEAFF. CDR3 nucleotide sequence: TGCGCCAGCAGCCAAGCTGGGCTCTCCGAAGCTTTCTTT.

This clonotype came up a few times. The chain combines TRBV11-2 with TRBJ1-1; possible D gene TRBD1, 5 bases. Between the trimmed V and J ends, which lost 5 bases and 1 base, there was a span of 14 bases. Germline CDR1 is SGHAT and CDR2 is FQNNGV. This CDR3 comprises 15 residues. The CDR3 is CASSHAAQGNTEAFF. In nucleotides, the CDR3 is TGTGCCAGCAGCCATGCTGCTCAGGGGAACACTGAAGCTTTCTTT.

In its sample, this clonotype was seen a few times. This rearrangement joins TRBV5-8 to TRBJ1-1, with D possibly matching TRBD1 (6 bases). Trimming removed 7 bases from V and 4 bases from J, with 17 bases in between. The CDR3 consists of 14 residues. Germline lookup yields CDR1 SGHTS and CDR2 YDEGEE. CDR3 DNA sequence: TGTGCCAGCGTCCCCCGGGGGGCGCCCACTGAAGCTTTCTTT. Amino acid sequence: CASVPRGAPTEAFF.

The V and J genes are TRBV20-1 and TRBJ2-1, with 7 bases identical to TRBD2. The germline V gene has CDR1 DFQATT and CDR2 SNEGSKA (reference sequence). The CDR3 consists of 15 residues. V shed 1 base, J shed 0 bases, and the junction held 3 bases outside the gene matches. This CDR3 is CSARGEGTSYNEQFF. DNA of the CDR3: TGCAGTGCTAGAGGGGAGGGGACCTCCTACAATGAGCAGTTCTTC.

A few counts support this clonotype. The chain recombines TRBV7-9 with TRBJ2-7; 8 nucleotides match TRBD1. This CDR3 is built from 15 residues. Germline assignment: CDR1 SEHNR and CDR2 FQNEAQ (reference sequence). The J segment lost 3 bases and the V segment lost 7 bases, leaving 11 bases of the junction unmatched. In nucleotides, the CDR3 is TGTGCCAGCACCTCCTTCGACAGGGGCCACTACGAGCAGTACTTC. Its translation: CASTSFDRGHYEQYF.

The chain links TRBV18 to TRBJ2-7; TRBD2 agrees at 7 bases. CDR3 length: 15 residues. Trimming cost V 3 bases and J 3 bases; bases outside gene matches: 8. The germline V gene encodes CDR1 KGHSH and CDR2 LQKENI. CDR3 nucleotide sequence: TGTGCCAGCTCACCCCTGAGCGGGGCGATCTACGAGCAGTACTTC. It yields the protein CASSPLSGAIYEQYF. Based on the CDR3 plus reference TRBV18 and TRBJ2-7, the full variable domain is NAGVMQNPRHLVRRRGQEARLRCSPMKGHSHVYWYRQLPEEGLKFMVYLQKENIIDESGMPKERFSAEFPKEGPSILRIQQVVRGDSAAYFCASSPLSGAIYEQYFGPGTRLTVT.